Listed below are T cell receptor beta chains from one sample, sequenced in a study of siplizumab effects on memory and regulatory T cells. This table comes from immunoSEQ multiplex PCR, and its TCRdb copy is limited to in-frame clones, with some not included. Of 99,000 or so clones listed, 93% were seen once; the top ten hold 0.55% to 0.7%. Sequenced input: Tregs sorted from blood. Receptors were obtained from a human donor in good health. Both conserved end residues are part of each CDR3. The order of the fields is J gene, D gene, clone size, CDR3 length, V gene, CDR3 protein, CDR3 DNA. A D gene is named only where the DNA matches it firmly. A clone size is listed for some rows: how often the clone was seen (once, few, many), or a class if it is expanded.

>TRBJ2-3|.|.|17|TRBV4-1
CASSQDRRGRGTDTQYF
TGCGCCAGCAGCCAAGATCGGCGGGGCAGGGGCACAGATACGCAGTATTTT
>TRBJ2-7|.|.|13|TRBV19
CASSMASSYEQYF
TGTGCCAGTAGTATGGCCAGCTCCTACGAGCAGTACTTC
>TRBJ2-7|.|.|12|TRBV10-2
CASGRTGYEQYF
TGCGCCAGCGGCCGGACTGGTTACGAGCAGTACTTC
>TRBJ1-2|TRBD1|.|15|TRBV5-1
CASSIGTGANYGYTF
TGCGCCAGCAGTATCGGGACAGGGGCGAACTATGGCTACACCTTC
>TRBJ1-2|.|.|12|TRBV6-6
CASRRQGYGYTF
TGTGCCAGCAGACGACAAGGCTATGGCTACACCTTC
>TRBJ2-2|.|once|15|TRBV6-6
CASSPGEQTTGELFF
TGTGCCAGCAGCCCCGGGGAGCAGACCACCGGGGAGCTGTTTTTT
>TRBJ2-7|.|.|15|TRBV4-2
CAGSPSGRGTYEQYF
TGTGCCGGCAGCCCTTCCGGTCGGGGGACCTACGAGCAGTACTTC
>TRBJ2-7|.|.|15|TRBV5-1
CASSPGGTASYEQYF
TGCGCCAGCAGCCCGGGCGGGACCGCCTCCTACGAGCAGTACTTC
>TRBJ2-1|TRBD1|.|13|TRBV30
CAWERDRGSKQFF
TGTGCCTGGGAAAGGGACAGGGGCTCGAAGCAGTTCTTC
>TRBJ2-5|TRBD2|.|16|TRBV7-9
CASSTGLAGWTETQYF
TGTGCCAGCAGCACCGGACTAGCGGGATGGACAGAGACCCAGTACTTC
>TRBJ2-1|.|.|15|TRBV5-1
CASSWRLEGHNEQFF
TGCGCCAGCAGCTGGAGGTTGGAAGGTCACAATGAGCAGTTCTTC
>TRBJ2-7|.|.|14|TRBV13
CASSYQVVRHEQYF
TGTGCCAGCAGCTACCAGGTCGTCAGGCACGAGCAGTACTTC
>TRBJ2-6|.|.|13|TRBV19
CASLRSGANVLTF
TGTGCCAGTCTGCGCTCTGGGGCCAACGTCCTGACTTTC
>TRBJ1-1|.|.|14|TRBV28
CASSLGQRNTEAFF
TGTGCCAGCAGTCTCGGACAGAGGAACACTGAAGCTTTCTTT
>TRBJ1-1|.|.|14|TRBV27
CASSPWAPNTEAFF
TGTGCCAGCAGTCCTTGGGCCCCGAACACTGAAGCTTTCTTT
>TRBJ2-1|TRBD2|.|18|TRBV5-1
CASSLKTREGGSYNEQFF
TGCGCCAGCAGCTTAAAGACCCGGGAGGGCGGGTCCTACAATGAGCAGTTCTTC
>TRBJ1-3|.|few|12|TRBV19
CASSTGLETIYF
TGTGCCAGTAGCACAGGACTGGAAACCATATATTTT